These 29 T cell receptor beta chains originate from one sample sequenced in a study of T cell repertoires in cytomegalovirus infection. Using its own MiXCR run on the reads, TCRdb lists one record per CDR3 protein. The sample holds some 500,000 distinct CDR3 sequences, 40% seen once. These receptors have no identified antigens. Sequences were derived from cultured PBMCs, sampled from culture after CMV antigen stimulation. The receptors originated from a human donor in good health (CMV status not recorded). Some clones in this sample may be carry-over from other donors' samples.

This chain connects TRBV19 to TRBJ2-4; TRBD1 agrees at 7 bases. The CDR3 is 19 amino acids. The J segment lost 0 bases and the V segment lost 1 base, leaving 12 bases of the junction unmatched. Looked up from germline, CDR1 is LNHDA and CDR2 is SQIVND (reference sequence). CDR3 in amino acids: CASSIGGQRQKLAKNIQYF. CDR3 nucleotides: TGTGCCAGTAGTATAGGGGGACAGCGCCAAAAGCTAGCCAAAAACATTCAGTACTTC.

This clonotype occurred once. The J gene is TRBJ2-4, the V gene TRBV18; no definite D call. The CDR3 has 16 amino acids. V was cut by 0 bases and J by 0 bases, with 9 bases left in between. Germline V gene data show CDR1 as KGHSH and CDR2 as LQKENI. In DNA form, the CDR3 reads TGTGCCAGCTCACCACCGGGGTTTGCAGCCAAAAACATTCAGTACTTC. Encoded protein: CASSPPGFAAKNIQYF.

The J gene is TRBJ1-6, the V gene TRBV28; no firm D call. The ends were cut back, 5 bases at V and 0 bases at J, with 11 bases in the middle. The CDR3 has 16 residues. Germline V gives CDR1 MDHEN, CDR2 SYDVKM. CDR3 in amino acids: CASSHVYSSYNSPLHF. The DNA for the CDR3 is TGTGCCAGCAGTCACGTTTACAGCTCCTATAATTCACCCCTCCACTTT.

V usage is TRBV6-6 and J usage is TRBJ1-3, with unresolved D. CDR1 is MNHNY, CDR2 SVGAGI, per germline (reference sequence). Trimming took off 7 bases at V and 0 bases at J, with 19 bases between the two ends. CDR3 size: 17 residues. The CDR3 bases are TGTGCCAGCACCCGAGGAACCGCCGACAACTCTGGAAACACCATATATTTT. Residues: CASTRGTADNSGNTIYF.

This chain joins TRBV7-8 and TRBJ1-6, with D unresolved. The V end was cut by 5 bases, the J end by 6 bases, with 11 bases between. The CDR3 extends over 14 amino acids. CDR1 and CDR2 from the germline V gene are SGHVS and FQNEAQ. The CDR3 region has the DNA TGTGCCAGCAGCACCGGGGTGATTAATTCACCCCTCCACTTT. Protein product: CASSTGVINSPLHF. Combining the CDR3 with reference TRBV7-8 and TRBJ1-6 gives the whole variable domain GAGVSQSPRYKVAKRGQDVALRCDPISGHVSLFWYQQALGQGPEFLTYFQNEAQLDKSGLPSDRFFAERPEGSVSTLKIQRTQQEDSAVYLCASSTGVINSPLHFGNGTRLTVT.

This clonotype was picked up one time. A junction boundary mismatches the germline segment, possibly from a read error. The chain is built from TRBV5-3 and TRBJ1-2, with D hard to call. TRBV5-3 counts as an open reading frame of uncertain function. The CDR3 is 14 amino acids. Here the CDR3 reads CASSLNSNLYGYTF. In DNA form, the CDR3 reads TGTGCCAGCAGCTTAAACTCGAACCTCTATGGCTACACCTTC.

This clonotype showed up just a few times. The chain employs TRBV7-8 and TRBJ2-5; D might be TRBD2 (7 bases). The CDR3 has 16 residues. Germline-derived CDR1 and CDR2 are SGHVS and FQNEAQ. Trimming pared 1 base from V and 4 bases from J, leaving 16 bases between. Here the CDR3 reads CASSLGGGRAGETQYF. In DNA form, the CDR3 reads TGTGCCAGCAGCTTAGGGGGGGGCAGGGCGGGAGAGACCCAGTACTTC.

The CDR3 sequence: CASSYSIGGATQYF. Written as DNA, the CDR3 is TGTGCCAGCAGTTACTCGATTGGGGGTGCGACCCAGTACTTC. The rearrangement joins TRBV6-2 or TRBV6-3 to TRBJ2-5, with D perhaps given as TRBD1 or TRBD2 (5 bases each). The length of the CDR3 is 14 residues. The V gene lost 0 bases and the J gene lost 7 bases, with 12 bases spanning the gap. Germline CDR1 is MNHEY and CDR2 is SVGEGT.

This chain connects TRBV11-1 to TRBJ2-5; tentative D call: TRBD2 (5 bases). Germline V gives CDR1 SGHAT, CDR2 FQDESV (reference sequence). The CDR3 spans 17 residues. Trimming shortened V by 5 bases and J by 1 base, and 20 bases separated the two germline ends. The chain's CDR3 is CASSPGWPNNIQETQYF. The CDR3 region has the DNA TGTGCCAGCAGCCCGGGGTGGCCAAACAACATCCAAGAGACCCAGTACTTC. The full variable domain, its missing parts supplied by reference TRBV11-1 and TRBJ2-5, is EAEVAQSPRYKITEKSQAVAFWCDPISGHATLYWYRQILGQGPELLVQFQDESVVDDSQLPKDRFSAERLKGVDSTLKIQPAELGDSAMYLCASSPGWPNNIQETQYFGPGTRLLVL.

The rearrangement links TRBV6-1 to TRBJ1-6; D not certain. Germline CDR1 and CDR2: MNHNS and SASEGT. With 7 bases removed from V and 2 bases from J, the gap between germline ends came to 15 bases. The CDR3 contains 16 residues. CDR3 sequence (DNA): TGTGCCAGCAACCCAGATCCGACACCCTATAATTCACCCCTCCACTTT. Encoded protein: CASNPDPTPYNSPLHF.

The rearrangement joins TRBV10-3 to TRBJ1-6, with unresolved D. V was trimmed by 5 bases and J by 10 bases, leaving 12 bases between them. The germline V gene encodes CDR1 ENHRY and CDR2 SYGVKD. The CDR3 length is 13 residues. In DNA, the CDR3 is TGTGCCATCAGTCCTTCACTGGGATCACCCCTCCACTTT. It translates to CAISPSLGSPLHF.

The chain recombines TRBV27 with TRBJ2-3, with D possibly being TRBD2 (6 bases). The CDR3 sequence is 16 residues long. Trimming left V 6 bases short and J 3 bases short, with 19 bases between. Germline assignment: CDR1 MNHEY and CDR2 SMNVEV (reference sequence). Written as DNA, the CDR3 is TGTGCCAGCAGGAGAGGAGGGCCGTGGGAGACAGATACGCAGTATTTT. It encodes CASRRGGPWETDTQYF.

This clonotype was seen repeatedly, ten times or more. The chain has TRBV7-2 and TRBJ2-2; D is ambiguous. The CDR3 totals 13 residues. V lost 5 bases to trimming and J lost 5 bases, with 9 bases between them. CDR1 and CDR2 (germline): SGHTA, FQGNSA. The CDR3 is CASSRSRTGELFF. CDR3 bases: TGTGCCAGCAGCCGCTCGAGGACCGGGGAGCTGTTTTTT. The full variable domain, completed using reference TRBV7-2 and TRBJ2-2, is GAGVSQSPSNKVTEKGKDVELRCDPISGHTALYWYRQSLGQGLEFLIYFQGNSAPDKSGLPSDRFSAERTGGSVSTLTIQRTQQEDSAVYLCASSRSRTGELFFGEGSRLTVL.

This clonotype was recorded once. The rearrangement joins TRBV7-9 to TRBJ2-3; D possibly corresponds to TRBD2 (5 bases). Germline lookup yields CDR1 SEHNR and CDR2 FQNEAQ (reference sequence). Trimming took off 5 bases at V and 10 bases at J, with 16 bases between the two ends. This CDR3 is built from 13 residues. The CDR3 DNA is TGTGCCAGCAGCCCTTCCGGGAACCAGGCGCAGTATTTT. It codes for CASSPSGNQAQYF.

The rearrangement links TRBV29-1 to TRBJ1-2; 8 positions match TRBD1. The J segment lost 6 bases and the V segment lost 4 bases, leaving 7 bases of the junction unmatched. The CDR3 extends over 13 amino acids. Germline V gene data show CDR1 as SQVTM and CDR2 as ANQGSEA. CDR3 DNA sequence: TGCAGCGTTGTAGGGACAGGATGGGATGGCTACACCTTC. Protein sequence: CSVVGTGWDGYTF.

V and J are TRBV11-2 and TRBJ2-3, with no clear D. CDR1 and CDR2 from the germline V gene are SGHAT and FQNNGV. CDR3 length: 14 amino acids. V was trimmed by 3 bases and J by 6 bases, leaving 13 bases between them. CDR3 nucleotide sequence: TGTGCCAGCAGCTTGAACAGTGGCTGGGATACGCAGTATTTT. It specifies CASSLNSGWDTQYF.

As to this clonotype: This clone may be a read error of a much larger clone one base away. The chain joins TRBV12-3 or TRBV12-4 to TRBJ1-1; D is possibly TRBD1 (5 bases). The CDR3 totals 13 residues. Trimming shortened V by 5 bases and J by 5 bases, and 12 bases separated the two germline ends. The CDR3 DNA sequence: TGTGCCAGCAGTCCCCAGGGCAGGACTGAAGCTTTCTTT. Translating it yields CASSPQGRTEAFF.

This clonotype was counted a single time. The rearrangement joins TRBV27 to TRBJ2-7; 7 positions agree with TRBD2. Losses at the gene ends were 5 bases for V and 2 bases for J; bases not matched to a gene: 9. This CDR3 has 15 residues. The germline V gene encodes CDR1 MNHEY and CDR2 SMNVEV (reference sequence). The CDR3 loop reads CASSEAGLGAYEQYF. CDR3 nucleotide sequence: TGTGCCAGCAGTGAAGCGGGACTTGGGGCCTACGAGCAGTACTTC.

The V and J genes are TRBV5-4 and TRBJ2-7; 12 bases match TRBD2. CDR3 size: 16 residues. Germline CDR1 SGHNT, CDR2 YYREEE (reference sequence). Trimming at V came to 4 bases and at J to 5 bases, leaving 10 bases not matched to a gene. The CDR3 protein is CASSLRLAGAVDEQYF. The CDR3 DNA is TGTGCCAGCAGCCTCAGACTAGCGGGAGCCGTGGACGAGCAGTACTTC.

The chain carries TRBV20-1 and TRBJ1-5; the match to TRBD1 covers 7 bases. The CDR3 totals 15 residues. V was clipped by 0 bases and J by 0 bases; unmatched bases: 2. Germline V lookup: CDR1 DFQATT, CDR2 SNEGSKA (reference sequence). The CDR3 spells CSARDYRGSNQPQHF. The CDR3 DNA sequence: TGCAGTGCTAGAGATTACAGGGGTAGCAATCAGCCCCAGCATTTT.

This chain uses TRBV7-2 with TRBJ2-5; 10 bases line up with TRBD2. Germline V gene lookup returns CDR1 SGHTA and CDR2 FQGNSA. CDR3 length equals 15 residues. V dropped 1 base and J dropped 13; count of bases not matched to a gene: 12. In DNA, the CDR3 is TGTGCCAGCAGCTTAGAGGCTAGCGGGAGCCTAGGGCGGTACTTC. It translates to CASSLEASGSLGRYF.

The DNA of the CDR3 is TGTGCCAGCAGCTTACGTTACCAGGCGGATACGCAGTATTTT. It specifies CASSLRYQADTQYF. The chain uses TRBV7-2 and TRBJ2-3, with D unclear. The CDR3 is 14 residues long. Germline V gene data show CDR1 as SGHTA and CDR2 as FQGNSA. Between the trimmed V and J ends, which lost 2 bases and 6 bases, there was a span of 12 bases.

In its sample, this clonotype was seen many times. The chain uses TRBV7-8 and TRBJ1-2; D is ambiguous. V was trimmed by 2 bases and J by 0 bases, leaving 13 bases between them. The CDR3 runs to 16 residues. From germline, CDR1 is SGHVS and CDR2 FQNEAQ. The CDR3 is CASSLMGRNSNYGYTF. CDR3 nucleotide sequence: TGTGCCAGCAGCTTAATGGGGAGGAATTCTAACTATGGCTACACCTTC.

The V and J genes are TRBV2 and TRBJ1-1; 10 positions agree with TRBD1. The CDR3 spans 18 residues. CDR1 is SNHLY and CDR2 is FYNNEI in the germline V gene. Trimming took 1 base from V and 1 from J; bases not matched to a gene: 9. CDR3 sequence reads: CASSEGEGTGVRNTEAFF. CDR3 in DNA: TGTGCCAGCAGTGAAGGAGAAGGGACAGGGGTAAGGAACACTGAAGCTTTCTTT.

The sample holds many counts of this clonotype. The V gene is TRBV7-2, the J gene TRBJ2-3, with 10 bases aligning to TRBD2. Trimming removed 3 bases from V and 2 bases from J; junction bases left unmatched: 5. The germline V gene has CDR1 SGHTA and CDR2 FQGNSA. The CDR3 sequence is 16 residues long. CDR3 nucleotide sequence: TGTGCCAGCAGCTTCCTAGCGGGGGCGCCCACAGATACGCAGTATTTT. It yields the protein CASSFLAGAPTDTQYF.

CDR3 region: CASRQLSYGYTF. In DNA form, the CDR3 reads TGTGCCAGCAGACAGCTCAGCTATGGCTACACCTTC. V is TRBV12-3 or TRBV12-4 and J is TRBJ1-2; no clear D gene. Trimming left V 6 bases short and J 4 bases short, with 9 bases between. The CDR3 sequence is 12 residues long.

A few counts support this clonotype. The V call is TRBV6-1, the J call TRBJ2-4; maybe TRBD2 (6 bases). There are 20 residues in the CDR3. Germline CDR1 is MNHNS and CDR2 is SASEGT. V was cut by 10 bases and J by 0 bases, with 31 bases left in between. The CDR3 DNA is TGTGCCATCCACAACGGGGGATTCTGGGGACCGAATATAGCCAAAAACATTCAGTACTTC. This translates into CAIHNGGFWGPNIAKNIQYF.

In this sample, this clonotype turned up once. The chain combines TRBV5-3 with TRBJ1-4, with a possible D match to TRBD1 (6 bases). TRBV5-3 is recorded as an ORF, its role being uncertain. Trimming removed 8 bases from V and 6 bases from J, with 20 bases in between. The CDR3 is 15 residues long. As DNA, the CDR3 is TGTGCCAGCAGCGGAGGGGGTTCGGGCCATGAAAAACTGTTTTTT. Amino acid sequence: CASSGGGSGHEKLFF.

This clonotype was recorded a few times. The CDR3 here is CASSLYYSTDTQYF. The CDR3 DNA sequence: TGTGCCAGCAGCTTATACTATAGCACAGATACGCAGTATTTT. The V gene is TRBV7-2, the J gene TRBJ2-3; D gene unclear. The CDR3 contains 14 residues. Trimming took 2 bases from V and 0 from J, leaving 6 bases between them. The germline V gene has CDR1 SGHTA and CDR2 FQGNSA. Full variable domain (rest looked up from reference TRBV7-2 and TRBJ2-3): GAGVSQSPSNKVTEKGKDVELRCDPISGHTALYWYRQSLGQGLEFLIYFQGNSAPDKSGLPSDRFSAERTGGSVSTLTIQRTQQEDSAVYLCASSLYYSTDTQYFGPGTRLTVL.